The entry that follows covers one T cell receptor (beta chain) sequence. Antigen unknown. The record originates from a study of shared clonotypes between healthy human individuals. Study results and caveats: It was anticipated that sequencing depth would influence how many clonotypes donors shared. Compared with clonotypes that all four donors shared, non-shared clonotypes had lower generation probabilities. The study found 4.5% to 5% of naive CD4 clonotypes shared across several donors.

CD8 cells regarded as naive lacked CD45RO, were positively chosen for CCR7, and omitted terminally differentiated effector memory CD45RA+ cells. Free of recent acute infections or vaccinations, the donors were healthy HIV-negative adults. Libraries were prepared by immunoSEQ multiplex PCR; TCRdb keeps only in-frame clonotypes and omits some of them. The sample lists millions of clones, 90% to 95% seen once, with roughly 1.8% in the top ten. The V gene's germline CDR1 is PRHDT and CDR2 FYEKMQ (reference sequence). V lost 3 bases and J lost 4; bases outside the gene matches: 4. The CDR3 totals 14 residues.

The chain combines TRBV13 with TRBJ1-2, with TRBD1 identical over 8 bases. Sequencing used naive CD8+ T cells from PBMCs. The TCR comes from a man in his late teens or twenties in good health. Some clones in this sample may be carry-over from other donors' samples. The CDR3 DNA reads as TGTGCCAGCAGCTTTACAGGGGGTAGCTATGGCTACACCTTC. It specifies CASSFTGGSYGYTF. The full variable domain, with the rest looked up from reference TRBV13 and TRBJ1-2, is AAGVIQSPRHLIKEKRETATLKCYPIPRHDTVYWYQQGPGQDPQFLISFYEKMQSDKGSIPDRFSAQQFSDYHSELNMSSLELGDSALYFCASSFTGGSYGYTFGSGTRLTVV.